The clone carrying this T cell receptor (beta chain) was found a few times. This entry is derived from a study of T-cell memory formation after mild COVID-19. Constant-segment primers were used for 5'RACE, and the resulting TCR alpha and TCR beta cDNA libraries carried sample barcodes and UMIs. TCRdb passed the 5' RACE reads through MiXCR, listing each CDR3 protein once. The sample shows about 58,000 distinct CDR3 sequences, 25% to 35% of them seen only once. Germline assignment: CDR1 SGHAT and CDR2 FQNNGV. Between the trimmed V and J ends, which lost 1 base and 6 bases, there was a span of 19 bases. This CDR3 is built from 17 residues.

The J gene is TRBJ2-1, the V gene TRBV11-2; a weak D match, TRBD1 (6 bases). This receptor was identified in a young man who had mild COVID-19 (a few samples of this study predate the infection). Cell type and time point are not known. The source material was PBMCs or a T cell subset sorted from them (not recorded which). DNA of the CDR3: TGTGCCAGCAGCTTAGGTCCAGGGGATTATGGGCCCAATGAGCAGTTCTTC. Translated: CASSLGPGDYGPNEQFF.